The next 3 T cell receptor beta chains were all read from a single sample in a study of T cells in tuberculosis listed by TCRdb under 2018. Libraries were prepared through the immunoSEQ multiplex PCR assay. TCRdb carries this immuneACCESS record with in-frame sequences only. Its versions omit some clonotypes, under half of them owing to an unresolved V gene in the studies checked, with the rest unexplained. Present in this sample are about 25,000 clones, approximately 94% of which were seen just once. Jointly, the top ten make up around a sixth of the sample. The sequencing sample was made of PBMCs. The receptor source for this set is a donor between 10 and 29 years old with latent tuberculosis or without tuberculosis infection. Some clones in this sample may be carry-over from other donors' samples.

CDR3 sequence: CASSYKDRSHEQYF. The CDR3 coding sequence is TGTGCCAGCAGTTACAAGGACAGGAGCCACGAGCAGTACTTC. This chain links TRBV5-6 with TRBJ2-7; 7 nucleotides agree with TRBD1. V shed 5 bases, J shed 5 bases, and the junction held 10 bases outside the gene matches. Germline CDR1 is SGHDT and CDR2 is YYEEEE. The length of the CDR3 is 14 residues.

The rearrangement joins TRBV27 to TRBJ2-1; TRBD2 matches at 16 bases. The junction had 12 bases not matched to a gene; V was cut back by 5 bases and J by 2 bases. CDR1 is MNHEY, CDR2 SMNVEV, per germline (reference sequence). CDR3 size: 20 residues. The CDR3 here is CASSTSGTSGRAWAYNEQFF. DNA for the CDR3: TGTGCCAGCAGTACCTCCGGGACTAGCGGGAGGGCCTGGGCCTACAATGAGCAGTTCTTC.

The chain joins TRBV2 to TRBJ1-5, with 10 bases matching TRBD1. The CDR3 loop spans 14 amino acids. Looked up from germline, CDR1 is SNHLY and CDR2 is FYNNEI. V lost 4 bases, J lost 4 bases, and 1 base stayed unmatched. The CDR3 bases are TGTGCCAGCAGTGGGGGACAGGGGAATCAGCCCCAGCATTTT. Its translation is CASSGGQGNQPQHF.